One and the same sample provided the 29 T cell receptor beta chains below, sequenced in a study of blood T cell repertoires in COVID-19. Generated by immunoSEQ multiplex PCR, the TCRdb table keeps only in-frame clones and is missing some. The top ten hold over 6% of the sample, which has about 210,000 clones, approximately 84% seen once. The specimen sequenced was peripheral blood. The receptors come from a woman of 80 years or more with COVID-19, enrolled during active disease.

The chain has TRBV19 and TRBJ2-7; the D gene is possibly TRBD2 (5 bases). The CDR3 is 12 residues long. Trimming left V 6 bases short and J 6 bases short, with 12 bases between. Germline CDR1 LNHDA, CDR2 SQIVND (reference sequence). CDR3 amino acids: CASRFRGGEQYF. CDR3 DNA sequence: TGTGCCAGTAGATTCCGGGGTGGCGAGCAGTACTTC.

The J gene is TRBJ2-1, the V gene TRBV7-3; 9 bases map to TRBD1. CDR3 length: 18 amino acids. Unmatched junction bases numbered 17, after V lost 4 bases and J lost 7 bases. Germline CDR1 and CDR2: SGHTA and FQGTGA. CDR3 protein: CASSSQAAGWTGVNEQFF. The CDR3 nucleotides read TGTGCCAGCAGCTCCCAAGCGGCCGGATGGACAGGGGTGAATGAGCAGTTCTTC. The variable domain in full, completed from reference TRBV7-3 and TRBJ2-1, reads GAGVSQTPSNKVTEKGKYVELRCDPISGHTALYWYRQSLGQGPEFLIYFQGTGAADDSGLPNDRFFAVRPEGSVSTLKIQRTERGDSAVYLCASSSQAAGWTGVNEQFFGPGTRLTVL.

A few counts support this clone. The V call is TRBV6-5, the J call TRBJ2-1, with D perhaps TRBD1 (7 bases). This CDR3 comprises 15 residues. Germline loops: CDR1 MNHEY, CDR2 SVGAGI. Trimming took off 6 bases at V and 0 bases at J, with 12 bases between the two ends. The CDR3 sequence is CASRPGGPSYNEQFF. CDR3 bases: TGTGCCAGCAGACCAGGGGGGCCCTCCTACAATGAGCAGTTCTTC.

This chain joins TRBV21-1 and TRBJ1-2; the table assigns TRBD1, which was not confirmed against the DNA. TRBV21-1 has pseudogene status. The CDR3 is 16 amino acids. The CDR3 DNA is TGTGCCAGCAGCAAAGTGCGGGACAGGACCAACTATGGCTACACCTTC. It yields the protein CASSKVRDRTNYGYTF.

V is TRBV2 and J is TRBJ1-2; 9 bases are shared with TRBD1. This CDR3 comprises 12 residues. V trimming: 10 bases; J trimming: 6 bases; junction bases outside the gene matches: 6. Germline V gene data show CDR1 as SNHLY and CDR2 as FYNNEI. CDR3 region: CANSRQGDGYTF. The CDR3 nucleotides are TGTGCCAATAGTAGACAGGGGGATGGCTACACCTTC.

The chain has TRBV16 and TRBJ1-1; D is unresolved. Trimming removed 3 bases at V and 7 bases at J, with 12 bases between. The CDR3 length is 13 residues. Germline CDR1 is KGHSY and CDR2 is FQNENV. In DNA form, the CDR3 reads TGTGCCAGCAGCCAGTCAGTAGGAGGTGAAGCTTTCTTT. The encoded protein is CASSQSVGGEAFF.

The chain combines TRBV6-5 with TRBJ2-7; weak D call: TRBD1 (6 bases). The length of the CDR3 is 12 residues. Germline V lookup: CDR1 MNHEY, CDR2 SVGAGI. Trimming cost V 7 bases and J 2 bases, with 9 bases left between them. CDR3 coding DNA: TGTGCCAGCAACAACAGGGCCTACGAGCAGTACTTC. It translates to CASNNRAYEQYF.

The chain uses TRBV5-1 and TRBJ2-2; a weak D match, TRBD2 (6 bases). The CDR3 loop spans 18 amino acids. CDR1 SGHRS and CDR2 YFSETQ come from the germline V gene. The ends were cut back, 6 bases at V and 6 bases at J, with 27 bases in the middle. In DNA, the CDR3 is TGCGCCAGCAAATCATCCCTGGGACTTGCGGGAAGGGCCGGGGAGCTGTTTTTT. Its translation: CASKSSLGLAGRAGELFF.

V usage is TRBV7-3 and J usage is TRBJ2-7, with D possibly matching TRBD1 (6 bases). The CDR3 sequence is 13 residues long. Germline CDR1 SGHTA, CDR2 FQGTGA. The V end lost 5 bases, the J end lost 2 bases, and 10 bases lay between the germline ends. CDR3 bases: TGTGCCAGCAGCCCAGGACAGACCTACGAGCAGTACTTC. It is translated as CASSPGQTYEQYF.

V usage is TRBV6-1 and J usage is TRBJ2-7, with D perhaps matching TRBD2 (6 bases). Germline assignment: CDR1 MNHNS and CDR2 SASEGT. V was cut by 2 bases and J by 5 bases, with 13 bases left in between. The CDR3 extends over 14 amino acids. The CDR3 coding sequence is TGTGCCAGCAGTGAAAGAGGGACTGTCGACGAGCAGTACTTC. Amino acids: CASSERGTVDEQYF.

V gene TRBV6-5 combines with J gene TRBJ1-1; D is possibly TRBD1 (6 bases). Trimming removed 5 bases at V and 0 bases at J, with 13 bases between. The length of the CDR3 is 15 residues. CDR1 is MNHEY and CDR2 is SVGAGI in the germline V gene. CDR3 in amino acids: CASSLYWDMNTEAFF. CDR3 nucleotides: TGTGCCAGCAGTCTCTATTGGGACATGAACACTGAAGCTTTCTTT.

The chain combines TRBV3-1 (or the pseudogene TRBV3-2) with TRBJ2-6; D gene uncertain. Trimming took off 3 bases at V and 4 bases at J, with 4 bases between the two ends. Germline V lookup: CDR1 LGHDT, CDR2 YNNKEL (reference sequence). This CDR3 has 13 amino acids. The CDR3 sequence: CASSHGGANVLTF. The CDR3 DNA reads as TGTGCCAGCAGCCATGGCGGGGCCAACGTCCTGACTTTC.

The chain employs TRBV19 and TRBJ1-4; no clear D. CDR3 size: 11 residues. The V gene's germline CDR1 is LNHDA and CDR2 SQIVND (reference sequence). The germline V and J ends were trimmed by 5 bases and 10 bases, with 8 bases remaining between them. The CDR3 loop reads CASSFGRKLFF. The CDR3 nucleotides are TGTGCCAGTAGTTTCGGGAGAAAACTGTTTTTT.

The genes are TRBV12-2 and TRBJ2-7; the table calls TRBD1, which could not be checked here. TRBV12-2 is deemed a pseudogene. The CDR3 sequence is 17 residues long. CDR3 in DNA: TGTGCAAGTCGCTTAGACTTATGGGACAGGGGGCATTTCGAGCAGTACTTC. Protein sequence: CASRLDLWDRGHFEQYF.

Note on this clone: Within the sample, other DNA sequences also encode this same CDR3. The V and J genes are TRBV9 and TRBJ1-4; a possible D gene is TRBD1 (5 bases). Germline V gives CDR1 SGDLS, CDR2 YYNGEE. The V and J ends lost 0 bases and 7 bases respectively, with 10 bases between them. The CDR3 length is 14 residues. CDR3 DNA: TGTGCCAGCAGCGTAGGGCAGGGAGGTGAAAAACTGTTTTTT. Protein product: CASSVGQGGEKLFF.

The rearrangement uses TRBV29-1 and TRBJ1-6; 8 bases are a match to TRBD1. Trimming cost V 5 bases and J 4 bases; bases outside gene matches: 10. The CDR3 has 16 amino acids. The germline CDR1 and CDR2 sequences are SQVTM and ANQGSEA. CDR3 protein: CSVKKGGDRYNSPLHF. CDR3 sequence (DNA): TGCAGCGTTAAAAAGGGGGGGGACAGGTATAATTCACCCCTCCACTTT.

The CDR3, as DNA: TGTGCCAGCAGCCTGGGAGGGCGGACTAGGGGTACGCAGTATTTT. Translation gives CASSLGGRTRGTQYF. V gene TRBV3-1 (or the pseudogene TRBV3-2) combines with J gene TRBJ2-3; TRBD2 aligns across 7 bases. This CDR3 region has 15 residues. V lost 4 bases, J lost 8 bases, and 12 bases stayed unmatched. The germline V gene encodes CDR1 LGHDT and CDR2 YNNKEL (reference sequence).

The genes are TRBV5-1 and TRBJ2-1; perhaps TRBD1 as D (5 bases). The V end lost 1 base, the J end lost 2 bases, and 10 bases lay between the germline ends. Germline-derived CDR1 and CDR2 are SGHRS and YFSETQ. The CDR3 covers 15 residues. The CDR3 loop reads CASSLRAGTYNEQFF. Here the CDR3 DNA reads TGCGCCAGCAGCTTGAGGGCAGGGACCTACAATGAGCAGTTCTTC.

The J gene is TRBJ1-2, the V gene TRBV5-8; TRBD1 might be the D (5 bases). CDR1 SGHTS and CDR2 YDEGEE come from the germline V gene. Trimming stripped 4 bases from V and 3 bases from J, with 13 bases between. This CDR3 is built from 14 residues. The CDR3 region has the DNA TGTGCCAGCAGCCTACAGGCGGGGTACTATGGCTACACCTTC. The encoded protein is CASSLQAGYYGYTF.

This clone was recorded only once. V and J are TRBV3-1 (or the pseudogene TRBV3-2) and TRBJ2-1; 7 bases match TRBD2. V lost 1 base, J lost 10 bases, and 13 bases stayed unmatched. CDR3 length: 16 residues. Looked up from germline, CDR1 is LGHDT and CDR2 is YNNKEL (reference sequence). CDR3 in amino acids: CASSQAPWGGSREQFF. CDR3 sequence (DNA): TGTGCCAGCAGCCAAGCACCCTGGGGGGGGTCTAGGGAGCAGTTCTTC.

This chain uses TRBV19 with TRBJ1-1, with 8 bases matching TRBD1. Germline loops: CDR1 LNHDA, CDR2 SQIVND (reference sequence). Unmatched junction bases numbered 10, after V lost 5 bases and J lost 5 bases. The CDR3 runs to 15 residues. The CDR3 DNA sequence: TGTGCCAGTAGTGGTGGACAGGGCCCGTTGACTGAAGCTTTCTTT. It codes for CASSGGQGPLTEAFF.

This clone was seen a single time. The chain recombines TRBV6-5 with TRBJ1-2, with a possible D match to TRBD1 (5 bases). This CDR3 contains 13 residues. Trimming stripped 7 bases from V and 8 bases from J, with 17 bases between. Looked up from germline, CDR1 is MNHEY and CDR2 is SVGAGI. This CDR3 is CASTSISGGGYTF. The CDR3 bases are TGTGCCAGCACCTCTATCTCGGGGGGGGGCTACACCTTC.

The sample holds a few counts of this clone. This rearrangement joins TRBV3-1 (or the pseudogene TRBV3-2) to TRBJ1-1; D gene unclear. V was clipped by 1 base and J by 5 bases, with 11 bases between them. CDR3 length equals 14 residues. Germline V gene sequence: CDR1 LGHDT, CDR2 YNNKEL (reference sequence). The CDR3 DNA reads TGTGCCAGCAGCCAAGCCCCCTTACAGACTGAAGCTTTCTTT. This translates into CASSQAPLQTEAFF.

The chain has TRBV5-5 and TRBJ2-1; 9 bases line up with TRBD1. Germline V gene sequence: CDR1 SGHKS, CDR2 YYEKEE (reference sequence). J was trimmed by 6 bases and V by 5 bases; bases with no gene match: 9. The CDR3 spans 15 residues. CDR3 sequence reads: CASRTTGGEFNEQFF. CDR3 DNA: TGTGCCAGCAGAACGACAGGGGGTGAGTTCAATGAGCAGTTCTTC.

The chain carries TRBV7-2 and TRBJ2-1; 7 bases match TRBD1. V was pared by 6 bases and J by 6 bases, with 11 bases of the junction left unmatched. The CDR3 contains 15 residues. CDR1 and CDR2 (germline): SGHTA, FQGNSA. The CDR3 here is CASSPQGGPLNEQFF. The CDR3 DNA follows: TGTGCCAGCAGTCCCCAAGGGGGCCCTCTCAATGAGCAGTTCTTC.

This sequence joins TRBV27 and TRBJ1-1, with 7 nucleotides matching TRBD1. The CDR3 runs to 15 residues. J lost 2 bases, V lost 6 bases, and 9 bases had no gene match. Germline values: CDR1 MNHEY, CDR2 SMNVEV (reference sequence). Here the CDR3 DNA reads TGTGCCAGCAGCTCTTCCGGACAGGTCAACACTGAAGCTTTCTTT. Translation: CASSSSGQVNTEAFF.

The chain joins TRBV6-6 to TRBJ1-2; D not resolved. Germline V gene data show CDR1 as MNHNY and CDR2 as SVGAGI (reference sequence). V was trimmed by 4 bases and J by 6 bases, leaving 9 bases between them. The CDR3 loop spans 12 amino acids. The CDR3 region is CASSFQANGYTF. CDR3 DNA sequence: TGTGCCAGCAGTTTTCAGGCGAATGGCTACACCTTC.

On this clone itself: Other DNA sequences in the same sample also yield this CDR3. The chain uses TRBV5-4 and TRBJ1-5; the D is unclear. The V and J ends lost 4 bases and 4 bases respectively, with 12 bases between them. CDR3 length equals 14 residues. CDR1 and CDR2 from the germline V gene are SGHNT and YYREEE (reference sequence). CDR3 nucleotide sequence: TGTGCCAGCAGCCTCGACGGAGGGAATCAGCCCCAGCATTTT. It specifies CASSLDGGNQPQHF.

This clone was detected only once. The chain combines TRBV5-1 with TRBJ2-7; 10 bases map to TRBD2. Trimming removed 4 bases from V and 6 bases from J; junction bases left unmatched: 13. Germline loops: CDR1 SGHRS, CDR2 YFSETQ. This CDR3 has 16 residues. CDR3 region: CASSRQSGRAGFEQYF. The CDR3 nucleotides read TGCGCCAGCAGCCGACAGAGCGGGAGGGCCGGGTTCGAGCAGTACTTC.